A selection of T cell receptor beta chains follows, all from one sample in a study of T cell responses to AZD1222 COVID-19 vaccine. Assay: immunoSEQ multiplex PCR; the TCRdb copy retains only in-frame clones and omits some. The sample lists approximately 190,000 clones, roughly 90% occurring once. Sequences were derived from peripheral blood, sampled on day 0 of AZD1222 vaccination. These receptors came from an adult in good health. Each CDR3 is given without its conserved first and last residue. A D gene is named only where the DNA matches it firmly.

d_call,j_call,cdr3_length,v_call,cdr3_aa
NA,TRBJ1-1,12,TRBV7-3,ASSKSGGNTEAF
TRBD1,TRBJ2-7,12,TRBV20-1,SASRDRELYEQY
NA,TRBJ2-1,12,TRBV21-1,ASRRQGAENEQF
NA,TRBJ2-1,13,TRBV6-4,ASSDSVSGNNEQF
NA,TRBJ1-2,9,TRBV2,ASSPSYGYT
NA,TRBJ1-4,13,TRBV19,ASSARALGDEKLF
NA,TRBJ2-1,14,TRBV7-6,ASSLSTSGPHNEQF
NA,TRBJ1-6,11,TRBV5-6,ASMGQGNSPLH
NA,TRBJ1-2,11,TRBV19,ASTENGGLGYT
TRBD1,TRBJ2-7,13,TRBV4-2,ASSYRDRGPYEQY
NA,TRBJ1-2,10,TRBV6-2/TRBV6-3,ASSYGFYGYT
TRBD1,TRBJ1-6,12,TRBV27,ASSWSRGLSPLH
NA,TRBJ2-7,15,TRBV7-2,ASNSYIPGGRYYEQY
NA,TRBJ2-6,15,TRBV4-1,ASSQASGGSGANVLT
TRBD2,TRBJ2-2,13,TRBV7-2,ASTWTSGVAGELF
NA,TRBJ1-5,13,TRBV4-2,ASSQTKASNQPQH
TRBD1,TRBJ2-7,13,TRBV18,ASSSRTGASYEQY
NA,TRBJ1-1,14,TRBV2,ASSGGWPAFDTEAF
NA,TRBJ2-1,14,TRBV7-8,ASSLSSASSYNEQF
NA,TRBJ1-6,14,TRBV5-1,ASSFTGPSYNSPLH
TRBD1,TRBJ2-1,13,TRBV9,ASSPGTGTYNEQF
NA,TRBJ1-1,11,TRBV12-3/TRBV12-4,ASSSNTATEAF
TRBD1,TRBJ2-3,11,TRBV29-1,SVQRTGSDTQY
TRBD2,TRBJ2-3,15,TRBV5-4,ASSLDASGGPSDTQY
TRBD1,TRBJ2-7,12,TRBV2,ASSEWGQVAEQY
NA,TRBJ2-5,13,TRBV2,ASSEGTVPRETQY
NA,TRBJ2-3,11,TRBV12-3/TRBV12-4,ASSLHSTDTQY
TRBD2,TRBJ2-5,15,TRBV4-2,ASSLGEREGAGETQY
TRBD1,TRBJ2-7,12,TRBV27,ATGIRDSGYEQY
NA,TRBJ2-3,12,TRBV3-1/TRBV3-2,ASSQNPRPDTQY
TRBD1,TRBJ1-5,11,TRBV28,ASSLDRVEPQH
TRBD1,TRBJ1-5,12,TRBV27,ASSNDRARQPQH
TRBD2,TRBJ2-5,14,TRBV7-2,ASSLLRGEIQETQY
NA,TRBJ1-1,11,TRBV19,ASSARVATEAF
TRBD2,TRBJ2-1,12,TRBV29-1,SITAGSPTSEQF
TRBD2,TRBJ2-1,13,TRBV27,ASRLGTSVMNEQF
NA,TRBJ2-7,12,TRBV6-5,ASSYAGGLYEQY
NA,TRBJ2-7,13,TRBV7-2,ASSSWTGTMYEQY
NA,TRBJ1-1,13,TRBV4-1,ASSQGRGGGTEAF
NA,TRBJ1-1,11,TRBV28,ASTGPLNTEAF
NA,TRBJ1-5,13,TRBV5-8,ASSLGEGTGNTQH
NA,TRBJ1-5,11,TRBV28,ALEGGRDQPQH